This T cell receptor beta chain was identified during a study of blood T cell repertoires in COVID-19. Whole-study context: The analysed material was cDNA or gDNA that came from T cells, B-cell-depleted T cells, or PBMCs.

Using immunoSEQ multiplex PCR, the repertoire was profiled, and TCRdb retains in-frame clones only, with some absent. The profile shows around 250,000 clones, 75% to 90% of them singletons. Trimming removed 0 bases at V and 3 bases at J, with 12 bases between. There are 16 residues in the CDR3. The germline gives CDR1 SEHNR, CDR2 FQNEAQ (reference sequence). The receptor comes from a man between 50 and 59 years old who had been exposed to COVID-19. The chain has TRBV7-9 and TRBJ1-5, with D uncertain. Sequencing was performed on PBMCs or T cells enriched from blood (not recorded which). The CDR3 spells CASSLASMADNQPQHF. The CDR3 region has the DNA TGTGCCAGCAGCTTAGCCTCAATGGCAGACAATCAGCCCCAGCATTTT.